Listed here are 2 T cell receptor beta chains from one sample, sequenced in a study of neurological immune-mediated disorders. The sample's time point: longitudinal time-point 2. One entry per CDR3 protein results from TCRdb running MiXCR on the 5' RACE reads. The repertoire includes some 60,000 distinct CDR3 sequences, around a tenth of them detected once, and under 15% sits in the top ten. Sequencing was done on a sample of PBMCs. The receptor set was obtained from a man aged 25-45 years in good health.

This clonotype came up many times. The chain carries TRBV7-3 and TRBJ1-1, with 8 bases identical to TRBD1. The CDR3 length is 15 residues. V gave up 5 bases and J gave up 1 base; unmatched junction bases: 6. Germline CDR1 and CDR2: SGHTA and FQGTGA. CDR3 in amino acids: CASSRGGTGNTEAFF. The CDR3 DNA is TGTGCCAGCAGCCGAGGGGGGACAGGGAACACTGAAGCTTTCTTT.

Notes on this clonotype: The germline gene is not matched at one end of the junction; a read error may be the cause. The J gene is TRBJ2-1, the V gene TRBV5-1; no definite D call. The CDR3 spans 11 residues. Germline CDR1 is SGHRS and CDR2 is YFSETQ. Here the CDR3 DNA reads TGTGCCAGCAGTCCCAACAATGAGCAGATCTTC. Translated: CASSPNNEQIF.